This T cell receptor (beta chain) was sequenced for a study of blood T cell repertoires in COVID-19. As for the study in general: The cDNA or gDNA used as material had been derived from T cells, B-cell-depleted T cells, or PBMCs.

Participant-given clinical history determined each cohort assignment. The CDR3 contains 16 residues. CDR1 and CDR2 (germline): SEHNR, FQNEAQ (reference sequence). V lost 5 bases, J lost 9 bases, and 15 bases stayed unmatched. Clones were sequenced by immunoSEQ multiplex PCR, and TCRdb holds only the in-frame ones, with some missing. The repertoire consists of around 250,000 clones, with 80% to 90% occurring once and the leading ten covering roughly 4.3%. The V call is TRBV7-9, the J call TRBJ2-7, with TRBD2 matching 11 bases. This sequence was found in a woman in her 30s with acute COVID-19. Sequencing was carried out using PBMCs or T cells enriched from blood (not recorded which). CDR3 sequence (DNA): TGTGCCAGCAGCGATCGGACTAGCGGGTCAATCTTAGCGCAGTACTTC. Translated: CASSDRTSGSILAQYF.